This T cell receptor beta chain was recovered during a study of cytomegalovirus exposure and HLA in healthy donors. All the people who gave samples were healthy bone marrow donors. This clone has only one observation. The V gene end was trimmed by 1 base and the J gene end by 5 bases; junction bases not matched to a gene: 4. Germline V gene lookup returns CDR1 SGHTA and CDR2 FQGNSA. This CDR3 region has 15 residues. It was with 60 Vbeta and 13 Jbeta primers that the PCR ran. The assay was immunoSEQ multiplex PCR, and TCRdb's table has in-frame clones only and misses some. This sample carries approximately 140,000 clones, roughly three quarters of them seen once, and the ten largest clones take approximately 1.5%.

V and J are TRBV7-2 and TRBJ1-4; 7 nucleotides agree with TRBD1. This sequence originates from a woman younger than 30 in good health and CMV-seronegative. The sample comprised PBMCs. In DNA form, the CDR3 reads TGTGCCAGCAGCTTAGTGGCAGGGGGAAATGAAAAACTGTTTTTT. Protein product: CASSLVAGGNEKLFF. Together with reference TRBV7-2 and TRBJ1-4, the CDR3 gives the full variable domain: GAGVSQSPSNKVTEKGKDVELRCDPISGHTALYWYRQSLGQGLEFLIYFQGNSAPDKSGLPSDRFSAERTGGSVSTLTIQRTQQEDSAVYLCASSLVAGGNEKLFFGSGTQLSVL.